The clone carrying this TCR beta chain was seen a handful of times. Between the trimmed V and J ends, which lost 0 bases and 5 bases, there was a span of 7 bases. CDR3 length: 13 amino acids. Looked up from germline, CDR1 is SGHAT and CDR2 is FQNNGV. The record originates from a study of blood T cell repertoires in COVID-19. Whole-study context: Sites in the United States, Italy and Spain provided acute and convalescent COVID-19 samples.

Libraries were prepared by immunoSEQ multiplex PCR; TCRdb keeps only in-frame clonotypes and omits some of them. This sample carries some 220,000 clones, approximately 80% of them seen once, and the ten largest clones take around 5.5%. The sample comprised peripheral blood. The rearrangement links TRBV11-2 to TRBJ1-1; D unresolved. The sequence was collected from a woman aged 60-75 years who had recovered from COVID-19. The chain's CDR3 is CASSLDLRTEAFF. CDR3 bases: TGTGCCAGCAGCTTAGATCTGAGGACTGAAGCTTTCTTT.